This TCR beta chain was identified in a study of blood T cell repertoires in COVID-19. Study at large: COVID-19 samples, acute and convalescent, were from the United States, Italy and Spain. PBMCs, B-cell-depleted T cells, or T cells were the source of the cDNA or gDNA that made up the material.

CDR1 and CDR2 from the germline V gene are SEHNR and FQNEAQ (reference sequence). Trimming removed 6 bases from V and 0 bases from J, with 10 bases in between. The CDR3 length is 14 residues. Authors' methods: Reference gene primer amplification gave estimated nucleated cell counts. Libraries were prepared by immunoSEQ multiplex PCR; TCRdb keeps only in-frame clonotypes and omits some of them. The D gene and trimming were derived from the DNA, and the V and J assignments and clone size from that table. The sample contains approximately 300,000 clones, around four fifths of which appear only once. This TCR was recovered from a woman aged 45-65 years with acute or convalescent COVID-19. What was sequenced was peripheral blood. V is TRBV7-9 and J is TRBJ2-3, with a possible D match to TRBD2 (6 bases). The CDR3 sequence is CASSFSGSTDTQYF. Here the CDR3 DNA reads TGTGCCAGCAGTTTTAGCGGAAGCACAGATACGCAGTATTTT.